Below, one T cell receptor (beta chain) is given with its context. Losses at the gene ends were 6 bases for V and 8 bases for J; bases not matched to a gene: 9. Germline loops: CDR1 MNHEY, CDR2 SVGAGI. The CDR3 is made up of 13 amino acids. These data come from a study of T cell changes during pregnancy in multiple sclerosis. Produced via immunoSEQ multiplex PCR; TCRdb's table is partial and in-frame only. This table has about 22,000 clones, more than 70% appearing once. The clonotype originates from a female donor with multiple sclerosis, enrolled in a pregnancy study. This specimen was CD8+ T cells from peripheral blood mononuclear cells, taken before pregnancy. The rearrangement links TRBV6-5 to TRBJ1-1, with TRBD1 identical over 7 bases. CDR3 sequence: CASRPGQLREAFF. Written as DNA, the CDR3 is TGTGCCAGCAGGCCGGGACAGCTAAGAGAAGCTTTCTTT.